Listed here are 20 T cell receptor beta chains from one sample, sequenced in a study of blood T cell repertoires in COVID-19. Profiling relied on immunoSEQ multiplex PCR, and the TCRdb table lists in-frame clones only, not all of them. This table holds more than 85,000 clones, 91% found once. The sequenced sample consisted of peripheral blood. These receptors all come from a man aged 18-30 years with acute or convalescent COVID-19.

This chain connects TRBV25-1 to TRBJ2-7; TRBD1 is a possible D gene (5 bases). The CDR3 runs to 13 residues. CDR1 and CDR2 (germline): MGHDK, SYGVNS. V was cut by 4 bases and J by 2 bases, with 9 bases left in between. CDR3: CASSVGDPYEQYF. CDR3 DNA sequence: TGTGCCAGCAGTGTAGGGGATCCCTACGAGCAGTACTTC.

This rearrangement joins TRBV2 to TRBJ2-1; D unresolved. V was cut by 1 base and J by 9 bases, with 16 bases left in between. This CDR3 is built from 15 residues. Germline V CDR1 and CDR2: SNHLY, FYNNEI. The CDR3 sequence: CASSEGAFPKVEQFF. CDR3 DNA: TGTGCCAGCAGTGAAGGGGCCTTCCCGAAAGTTGAGCAGTTCTTC.

V is TRBV19 and J is TRBJ1-2; possibly TRBD1 for D (6 bases). V lost 8 bases and J 8 bases, leaving 15 bases between the germline ends. CDR3 length: 12 residues. Germline CDR1 and CDR2: LNHDA and SQIVND (reference sequence). Here the CDR3 DNA reads TGTGCCAGTTCTCAGGGGATCGTCGGCTACACCTTC. Its protein product is CASSQGIVGYTF.

The rearrangement joins TRBV5-6 to TRBJ2-6; TRBD1 agrees at 7 bases. This CDR3 spans 17 amino acids. Trimming removed 5 bases from V and 0 bases from J; junction bases left unmatched: 8. Germline CDR1 SGHDT, CDR2 YYEEEE. CDR3 DNA: TGTGCCAGCAGGTCCCGGGACAGACACTCTGGGGCCAACGTCCTGACTTTC. Translated, it gives CASRSRDRHSGANVLTF.

The V gene is TRBV3-1 (or the pseudogene TRBV3-2), the J gene TRBJ1-6; 7 nucleotides line up with TRBD1. CDR3 length: 15 amino acids. The V gene end was trimmed by 4 bases and the J gene end by 9 bases; junction bases not matched to a gene: 9. From germline, CDR1 is LGHDT and CDR2 YNNKEL (reference sequence). CDR3 sequence (DNA): TGTGCCAGCAGCCCCCGGACAGGCGGCGGTTCACCCCTCCACTTT. Protein product: CASSPRTGGGSPLHF.

The rearrangement uses TRBV10-3 and TRBJ1-1; 7 bases agree with TRBD1. The CDR3 runs 12 residues. Germline CDR1 is ENHRY and CDR2 is SYGVKD. The ends lost 2 bases at V and 12 bases at J; junction bases unmatched: 6. The CDR3 DNA reads TGTGCCATCAGTGAGGATGACAGGGAAACTTTCTTT. It encodes CAISEDDRETFF.

The chain uses TRBV9 and TRBJ2-2; no clear D gene. Germline loops: CDR1 SGDLS, CDR2 YYNGEE. The CDR3 sequence is 13 residues long. The V gene lost 4 bases and the J gene lost 0 bases, with 4 bases spanning the gap. The CDR3 coding sequence is TGTGCCAGCAGCCCATCGAACACCGGGGAGCTGTTTTTT. Translation gives CASSPSNTGELFF.

The chain has TRBV30 and TRBJ1-1; D is perhaps TRBD1 (5 bases). The germline V gene has CDR1 GTSNPN and CDR2 SVGIG (reference sequence). V shed 5 bases and J shed 0 bases, with 19 bases lying between them. The CDR3 has 16 amino acids. CDR3 amino acids: CAWGGATYDLNTEAFF. CDR3 coding DNA: TGTGCCTGGGGAGGGGCGACCTACGACCTGAACACTGAAGCTTTCTTT.

The chain is built from TRBV6-6 and TRBJ1-6, with 8 bases fitting TRBD1. The ends lost 2 bases at V and 10 bases at J; junction bases unmatched: 10. CDR1 is MNHNY, CDR2 SVGAGI, per germline (reference sequence). The length of the CDR3 is 16 residues. The CDR3 DNA is TGTGCCAGCAGTTACGCCTCAGGGGGCGTGGGGTCACCCCTCCACTTT. It translates to CASSYASGGVGSPLHF.

The chain joins TRBV10-3 to TRBJ1-4; D remains unclear. V was pared by 2 bases and J by 3 bases, with 7 bases between. The length of the CDR3 is 14 residues. Germline CDR1 is ENHRY and CDR2 is SYGVKD. CDR3 loop: CAISETSANEKLFF. CDR3 bases: TGTGCCATCAGTGAGACGAGTGCTAATGAAAAACTGTTTTTT.

The V gene is TRBV30, the J gene TRBJ1-2; possibly TRBD1 for D (6 bases). Germline CDR1 and CDR2: GTSNPN and SVGIG (reference sequence). V was clipped by 3 bases and J by 4 bases, with 21 bases between them. The CDR3 sequence is 16 residues long. CDR3 in amino acids: CAWSEPGGGRSYGYTF. The CDR3 bases are TGTGCCTGGAGCGAACCCGGCGGGGGGCGAAGCTATGGCTACACCTTC.

The chain couples TRBV19 to TRBJ1-1; unclear D gene. Trimming took 7 bases from V and 5 from J, leaving 20 bases between them. Germline loops: CDR1 LNHDA, CDR2 SQIVND (reference sequence). This CDR3 has 15 amino acids. CDR3 DNA: TGTGCCAGTAAGGTTGAGGGTACTGTGGGAACTGAAGCTTTCTTT. As protein: CASKVEGTVGTEAFF.

DNA of the CDR3: TGTGCCAGCAGCCTTACGGCCGGGGAGCTGTTTTTT. This sequence encodes CASSLTAGELFF. The V gene is TRBV7-9, the J gene TRBJ2-2; D is undetermined. Germline CDR1 SEHNR, CDR2 FQNEAQ (reference sequence). The CDR3 extends over 12 amino acids. V was cut by 5 bases and J by 6 bases, with 7 bases left in between. Combining the CDR3 with reference TRBV7-9 and TRBJ2-2 gives the whole variable domain DTGVSQNPRHKITKRGQNVTFRCDPISEHNRLYWYRQTLGQGPEFLTYFQNEAQLEKSRLLSDRFSAERPKGSFSTLEIQRTEQGDSAMYLCASSLTAGELFFGEGSRLTVL.

The V call is TRBV10-1, the J call TRBJ1-6, with 10 bases fitting TRBD1. The CDR3 is 14 amino acids. Per the germline V gene, CDR1 is WNHNN and CDR2 is SYGVQD (reference sequence). With V trimmed by 10 bases and J by 4 bases, 4 bases remained unmatched. CDR3 amino acids: CAKDRGPYNSPLHF. The CDR3 DNA sequence: TGCGCCAAAGACAGGGGGCCGTATAATTCACCCCTCCACTTT.

This clone was found a few times. The same CDR3 can be traced to other DNA sequences in this sample. This chain uses TRBV5-1 with TRBJ2-2; 7 nucleotides align to TRBD1. The V gene's germline CDR1 is SGHRS and CDR2 YFSETQ. The length of the CDR3 is 14 residues. After removal of 0 bases from V and 5 bases from J, the junction contained 1 base not matched to a gene. The CDR3 nucleotides are TGCGCCAGCAGCTTGGCAGGGGGAACCGGGGAGCTGTTTTTT. Its protein is CASSLAGGTGELFF.

This chain joins TRBV24-1 and TRBJ2-1; TRBD2 aligns across 10 bases. There are 15 residues in the CDR3. The germline V gene has CDR1 KGHDR and CDR2 SFDVKD. With 3 bases clipped from V and 6 bases from J, the junction kept 4 bases outside the gene matches. DNA of the CDR3: TGTGCCACCAGTGATGTAGCGGGGGGATTCAATGAGCAGTTCTTC. Translation: CATSDVAGGFNEQFF.

This chain joins TRBV5-6 and TRBJ1-1; 7 positions agree with TRBD1. CDR3 size: 14 residues. CDR1 and CDR2 from the germline V gene are SGHDT and YYEEEE. The V gene end was trimmed by 0 bases and the J gene end by 5 bases; junction bases not matched to a gene: 4. CDR3 bases: TGTGCCAGCAGCTTGGAGACAGGGACTACTGAAGCTTTCTTT. It is translated as CASSLETGTTEAFF.

The chain joins TRBV5-6 to TRBJ1-2, with a possible D match to TRBD1 (6 bases). Between the trimmed V and J ends, which lost 0 bases and 4 bases, there was a span of 19 bases. Per the germline V gene, CDR1 is SGHDT and CDR2 is YYEEEE. The CDR3 totals 17 residues. CDR3 in amino acids: CASSLVWGAGASYGYTF. The CDR3 DNA follows: TGTGCCAGCAGCTTGGTATGGGGTGCGGGGGCGAGCTATGGCTACACCTTC.

The chain carries TRBV29-1 and TRBJ1-2; 8 bases are a match to TRBD1. The V gene end was trimmed by 7 bases and the J gene end by 6 bases; junction bases not matched to a gene: 7. The CDR3 runs to 12 residues. The germline gives CDR1 SQVTM, CDR2 ANQGSEA. DNA for the CDR3: TGCAGCGCAAGCGGGACAGGTGATGGCTACACCTTC. Translated: CSASGTGDGYTF.

The chain couples TRBV15 to TRBJ1-1; TRBD1 aligns across 7 bases. V shed 1 base and J 3 bases; nucleotides not matched to a gene: 2. The germline V gene encodes CDR1 LNHNV and CDR2 YYDKDF (reference sequence). This CDR3 contains 14 residues. This CDR3 reads CATSRVTGDTEAFF. The CDR3 DNA reads as TGTGCCACCAGCAGAGTCACAGGGGACACTGAAGCTTTCTTT. Full variable domain (rest looked up from reference TRBV15 and TRBJ1-1): DAMVIQNPRYQVTQFGKPVTLSCSQTLNHNVMYWYQQKSSQAPKLLFHYYDKDFNNEADTPDNFQSRRPNTSFCFLDIRSPGLGDTAMYLCATSRVTGDTEAFFGQGTRLTVV.